The clone carrying this T cell receptor beta chain was seen only once. The data belong to a study of T cells after posttransplantation cyclophosphamide. TCRdb keeps only in-frame clones here, not all; method: immunoSEQ multiplex PCR. The table has some 13,000 clones, 76% seen once. The sequence was collected from a man aged 50 to 59. Sample: memory CD4+ T cells sorted from PBMCs.

CDR3 loop: CASSPPSRPNYEQYF. The DNA of the CDR3 is TGTGCCAGCAGCCCCCCCTCGAGGCCAAACTACGAGCAGTACTTC. This chain uses TRBV7-3 with TRBJ2-7; unclear D gene. With 5 bases removed from V and 3 bases from J, the gap between germline ends came to 17 bases. There are 15 residues in the CDR3. CDR1 SGHTA and CDR2 FQGTGA come from the germline V gene.